This record concerns one TCR beta chain sequence. What it binds is unknown. Of the isolated RNA, all was reverse transcribed, and so the sequenced material was expressed TCRB transcripts. Sequenced by immunoSEQ multiplex PCR; TCRdb stores in-frame clones only, minus some. The sample carries some 140,000 clones, roughly 10% recorded once. The sample originates from a study of beta chain features in type 1 diabetes. Study-level background: Healthy donors and patients had similar age, gender and cell yields. Study results and caveats: In patients and controls equally, PCR might favor templates that are shorter. Moderately but significantly shorter TCRB CDR3s were found in Type 1 diabetes patients in all four CD4+ subsets. A potential influence of HLA type upon TCRB rearrangement remained unresolved herein.

Every single donor gave one heparinised blood draw, and these averaged about 120 mL. The CDR3 has 15 amino acids. V trimming: 5 bases; J trimming: 2 bases; junction bases outside the gene matches: 5. Per the germline V gene, CDR1 is SGDLS and CDR2 is YYNGEE. What was sequenced was central memory CD4+ T cells from blood. The receptor comes from a man in his thirties or forties with type 1 diabetes. V is TRBV9 and J is TRBJ2-2; 8 nucleotides align to TRBD1. The CDR3: CASRAGGPNTGELFF. The CDR3, as DNA: TGTGCCAGCAGGGCAGGGGGCCCCAACACCGGGGAGCTGTTTTTT.